Each of the 27 T cell receptor beta chains below was sequenced from the same sample in a study of shared clonotypes between healthy human individuals. Sequenced by immunoSEQ multiplex PCR; TCRdb stores in-frame clones only, minus some. The table lists 1,400,000 or so clones, around 98.5% of them singletons, with about 0.34% in the top ten. The sequencing sample was made of naive CD4+ T cells sorted from blood. The sample's subset: CD45RA+ positively selected. The source of these receptors is a man in his thirties or forties in good health.

This clone appeared a few times. The same CDR3 can be traced to other DNA sequences in this sample. V gene TRBV9 combines with J gene TRBJ2-7; D gene unclear. Germline V CDR1 and CDR2: SGDLS, YYNGEE. With 3 bases removed from V and 1 base from J, the gap between germline ends came to 2 bases. The CDR3 extends over 11 amino acids. The CDR3 sequence is CASSGSYEQYF. The CDR3 nucleotides read TGTGCCAGCAGCGGGTCCTACGAGCAGTACTTC.

V usage is TRBV5-4 and J usage is TRBJ2-5; D may correspond to TRBD1 or TRBD2 (7 bases each). There are 15 residues in the CDR3. Germline V gene lookup returns CDR1 SGHNT and CDR2 YYREEE (reference sequence). Trimming removed 3 bases from V and 5 bases from J, with 17 bases in between. CDR3 protein: CASSSKQGREETQYF. The DNA for the CDR3 is TGTGCCAGCAGCTCAAAACAGGGGAGGGAGGAGACCCAGTACTTC.

The rearrangement joins TRBV28 to TRBJ2-7; TRBD2 matches at 11 bases. Trimming took 7 bases from V and 4 from J; bases not matched to a gene: 3. Germline CDR1 is MDHEN and CDR2 is SYDVKM. The CDR3 sequence is 13 residues long. This CDR3 reads CASKLAGVYEQYF. The CDR3 nucleotides read TGTGCCAGCAAACTAGCGGGAGTTTACGAGCAGTACTTC. Full variable domain (outside the CDR3, taken from reference TRBV28 and TRBJ2-7): DVKVTQSSRYLVKRTGEKVFLECVQDMDHENMFWYRQDPGLGLRLIYFSYDVKMKEKGDIPEGYSVSREKKERFSLILESASTNQTSMYLCASKLAGVYEQYFGPGTRLTVT.

This chain uses TRBV5-1 with TRBJ1-2; D perhaps matches TRBD1 (5 bases). The CDR3 consists of 15 residues. Germline V CDR1 and CDR2: SGHRS, YFSETQ. V was trimmed by 0 bases and J by 5 bases, leaving 14 bases between them. The CDR3 DNA sequence: TGCGCCAGCAGCTTGGATCCCGGGGAGGGGTATGGCTACACCTTC. The encoded protein is CASSLDPGEGYGYTF.

With respect to this clone: Other DNA sequences of this sample code for an identical CDR3. This chain joins TRBV29-1 and TRBJ2-5, with 8 bases aligning to TRBD2. The length of the CDR3 is 13 residues. V lost 4 bases to trimming and J lost 2 bases; unmatched junction nucleotides: 3. CDR1 and CDR2 (germline): SQVTM, ANQGSEA. The CDR3 protein is CSVAGGTQETQYF. The CDR3 DNA sequence: TGCAGCGTTGCGGGGGGGACACAAGAGACCCAGTACTTC. Supplemented by reference TRBV29-1 and TRBJ2-5, the full variable domain reads SAVISQKPSRDICQRGTSLTIQCQVDSQVTMMFWYRQQPGQSLTLIATANQGSEATYESGFVIDKFPISRPNLTFSTLTVSNMSPEDSSIYLCSVAGGTQETQYFGPGTRLLVL.

The gene calls are TRBV6-1 and TRBJ2-1; D is unresolved. CDR3 length equals 13 residues. From germline, CDR1 is MNHNS and CDR2 SASEGT. Trimming removed 5 bases at V and 0 bases at J, with 5 bases between. The CDR3 protein is CASSPDSYNEQFF. For the CDR3, the DNA is TGTGCCAGCAGTCCTGACTCCTACAATGAGCAGTTCTTC.

The chain has TRBV7-2 and TRBJ2-7; 7 bases are shared with TRBD2. V dropped 6 bases and J dropped 2; count of bases not matched to a gene: 10. CDR1 and CDR2 (germline): SGHTA, FQGNSA. The CDR3 is 15 amino acids. CDR3 in DNA: TGTGCCAGCAGTCGCAGCGGGGCTCCCACCTACGAGCAGTACTTC. This gives the protein CASSRSGAPTYEQYF.

Concerning this clone itself: Additional DNA sequences in this sample encode the identical CDR3. J is TRBJ1-5 and V is TRBV18, with no clear D. Germline V CDR1 and CDR2: KGHSH, LQKENI. Trimming took off 3 bases at V and 0 bases at J, with 6 bases between the two ends. The CDR3 extends over 14 amino acids. CDR3 region: CASSPGNSNQPQHF. The CDR3 DNA follows: TGTGCCAGCTCACCCGGGAATAGCAATCAGCCCCAGCATTTT. The entire variable domain, with the rest obtained from reference TRBV18 and TRBJ1-5, is as follows: NAGVMQNPRHLVRRRGQEARLRCSPMKGHSHVYWYRQLPEEGLKFMVYLQKENIIDESGMPKERFSAEFPKEGPSILRIQQVVRGDSAAYFCASSPGNSNQPQHFGDGTRLSIL.

Comment on this clone: This specimen includes other DNA sequences encoding the same CDR3. V gene TRBV5-1 combines with J gene TRBJ2-1; 7 bases are a match to TRBD1. Germline CDR1 SGHRS, CDR2 YFSETQ. The CDR3 extends over 12 amino acids. The junction had 1 base not matched to a gene; V was cut back by 0 bases and J by 10 bases. CDR3 bases: TGCGCCAGCAGCTTGGAGGGGGCGGAGCAGTTCTTC. Amino acid sequence: CASSLEGAEQFF.

The chain joins TRBV28 to TRBJ1-1; D unresolved. The CDR3 has 12 amino acids. The germline V gene encodes CDR1 MDHEN and CDR2 SYDVKM. With 8 bases removed from V and 5 bases from J, the gap between germline ends came to 12 bases. The DNA for the CDR3 is TGTGCCAGCGCCGTCGTGGGTACTGAAGCTTTCTTT. This gives the protein CASAVVGTEAFF. Combining the CDR3 with reference TRBV28 and TRBJ1-1 gives the whole variable domain DVKVTQSSRYLVKRTGEKVFLECVQDMDHENMFWYRQDPGLGLRLIYFSYDVKMKEKGDIPEGYSVSREKKERFSLILESASTNQTSMYLCASAVVGTEAFFGQGTRLTVV.

This chain connects TRBV5-1 to TRBJ2-3; TRBD2 aligns across 9 bases. The CDR3 extends over 15 amino acids. The trim removed 4 bases at V and 0 bases at J, leaving 3 bases unmatched. CDR1 is SGHRS, CDR2 YFSETQ, per germline. Here the CDR3 reads CASSLAGSSTDTQYF. The DNA of the CDR3 is TGCGCCAGCAGCCTAGCGGGATCCAGCACAGATACGCAGTATTTT. The full variable domain, in which reference TRBV5-1 and TRBJ2-3 provide the parts outside the CDR3, is KAGVTQTPRYLIKTRGQQVTLSCSPISGHRSVSWYQQTPGQGLQFLFEYFSETQRNKGNFPGRFSGRQFSNSRSEMNVSTLELGDSALYLCASSLAGSSTDTQYFGPGTRLTVL.

The chain has TRBV7-9 and TRBJ2-2, with 9 positions matching TRBD2. Germline values: CDR1 SEHNR, CDR2 FQNEAQ (reference sequence). The CDR3 loop spans 16 amino acids. V lost 2 bases to trimming and J lost 3 bases; unmatched junction nucleotides: 4. CDR3 nucleotide sequence: TGTGCCAGCAGCTTAATGACTAGCGGTTACACCGGGGAGCTGTTTTTT. As protein: CASSLMTSGYTGELFF. The variable domain in full, with the rest retrieved from reference TRBV7-9 and TRBJ2-2, is DTGVSQNPRHKITKRGQNVTFRCDPISEHNRLYWYRQTLGQGPEFLTYFQNEAQLEKSRLLSDRFSAERPKGSFSTLEIQRTEQGDSAMYLCASSLMTSGYTGELFFGEGSRLTVL.

This clone was detected a few times. J is TRBJ2-1 and V is TRBV11-1; D not certain. The CDR3 sequence is 14 residues long. Trimming took off 7 bases at V and 4 bases at J, with 14 bases between the two ends. Germline V gives CDR1 SGHAT, CDR2 FQDESV (reference sequence). In DNA form, the CDR3 reads TGTGCCAGCACGTCCGAGGCTTCGTACAATGAGCAGTTCTTC. Protein: CASTSEASYNEQFF.

In regard to this clone: Other DNA sequences in the sample encode the same CDR3. V is TRBV20-1 and J is TRBJ2-1; D uncertain. V lost 6 bases and J 6 bases, leaving 9 bases between the germline ends. Germline values: CDR1 DFQATT, CDR2 SNEGSKA (reference sequence). The CDR3 is made up of 11 amino acids. The CDR3 here is CSARLINEQFF. In nucleotides, the CDR3 is TGCAGTGCCAGACTTATCAATGAGCAGTTCTTC.

The chain is built from TRBV9 and TRBJ2-5; TRBD2 matches 7 bases. Germline CDR1 and CDR2: SGDLS and YYNGEE. The V and J ends lost 3 bases and 2 bases, in that order; junction bases with no gene match: 7. This CDR3 contains 15 residues. CDR3 coding DNA: TGTGCCAGCAGCGGGGGAACTAGCGCACAAGAGACCCAGTACTTC. It translates to CASSGGTSAQETQYF.

The CDR3 DNA sequence: TGTGCCAGCAGTTTACCCCTGGCGCGCCGCGACACCTTC. It codes for CASSLPLARRDTF. The chain couples TRBV28 to TRBJ1-2, with D uncertain. The V end was cut by 2 bases, the J end by 12 bases, with 16 bases between. The CDR3 is 13 residues long. CDR1 is MDHEN and CDR2 is SYDVKM in the germline V gene.

The chain couples TRBV28 to TRBJ2-3; TRBD2 is a possible D gene (5 bases). There are 15 residues in the CDR3. Germline CDR1 MDHEN, CDR2 SYDVKM. V was shortened by 4 bases and J by 3 bases, with 14 bases between the two germline ends. CDR3 loop: CASSSGSLGTDTQYF. The DNA for the CDR3 is TGTGCCAGCAGTTCGGGGTCCCTCGGGACAGATACGCAGTATTTT.

CDR3 protein: CASSLSPAGSNEQFF. DNA of the CDR3: TGTGCCAGCAGTTTGTCTCCGGCGGGGAGCAATGAGCAGTTCTTC. The chain joins TRBV27 to TRBJ2-1, with D perhaps matching TRBD2 (6 bases). CDR3 length: 15 residues. Between the trimmed V and J ends, which lost 3 bases and 6 bases, there was a span of 15 bases. The germline gives CDR1 MNHEY, CDR2 SMNVEV (reference sequence).

The rearrangement uses TRBV9 and TRBJ2-1, with a possible D match to TRBD2 (6 bases). In germline, CDR1 is SGDLS, CDR2 YYNGEE. V lost 2 bases to trimming and J lost 1 base, with 16 bases between them. The CDR3 covers 17 residues. The CDR3 reads CASSVGLQVLSYNEQFF. The CDR3 nucleotides read TGTGCCAGCAGCGTGGGACTTCAAGTGTTATCCTACAATGAGCAGTTCTTC. Filled out from reference TRBV9 and TRBJ2-1, the complete variable domain reads DSGVTQTPKHLITATGQRVTLRCSPRSGDLSVYWYQQSLDQGLQFLIQYYNGEERAKGNILERFSAQQFPDLHSELNLSSLELGDSALYFCASSVGLQVLSYNEQFFGPGTRLTVL.

V and J are TRBV5-1 and TRBJ1-4, with 10 bases identical to TRBD1. CDR3 length: 18 residues. Losses at the gene ends were 2 bases for V and 0 bases for J; bases not matched to a gene: 7. CDR1 and CDR2 from the germline V gene are SGHRS and YFSETQ. CDR3 region: CASSFRDRGRATNEKLFF. CDR3 DNA: TGCGCCAGCAGCTTCCGGGACAGGGGCCGTGCAACTAATGAAAAACTGTTTTTT.

The chain carries TRBV4-1 and TRBJ2-1; TRBD2 is a possible D gene (5 bases). Trimming took off 1 base at V and 6 bases at J, with 13 bases between the two ends. The V gene's germline CDR1 is MGHRA and CDR2 YSYEKL. The length of the CDR3 is 15 residues. In DNA, the CDR3 is TGCGCCAGCAGCCAAGTAGTGGGAGCCTCCAATGAGCAGTTCTTC. It translates to CASSQVVGASNEQFF.

The rearrangement joins TRBV4-3 to TRBJ1-5; D remains unclear. V dropped 2 bases and J dropped 6 bases, with 11 bases sitting between them. The CDR3 spans 14 residues. Germline assignment: CDR1 LGHNA and CDR2 YSLEER. The CDR3 region is CASSQLLGLQPQHF. As DNA, the CDR3 is TGCGCCAGCAGCCAATTGCTAGGGCTTCAGCCCCAGCATTTT.

This chain connects TRBV10-2 to TRBJ2-5, with no clear D. Germline loops: CDR1 WSHSY, CDR2 SAAADI. V dropped 3 bases and J dropped 2 bases, with 4 bases sitting between them. The CDR3 is 12 residues long. The CDR3 DNA is TGCGCCAGCAGTGAAGCGCAAGAGACCCAGTACTTC. Encoded protein: CASSEAQETQYF.

The chain links TRBV18 to TRBJ2-1, with TRBD2 matching over 9 bases. The trim removed 1 base at V and 14 bases at J, leaving 9 bases unmatched. This CDR3 is 14 amino acids long. Germline V CDR1 and CDR2: KGHSH, LQKENI. CDR3 sequence: CASSPRAGGPGEFF. DNA for the CDR3: TGTGCCAGCTCACCACGGGCGGGAGGGCCTGGGGAGTTCTTC.

The chain combines TRBV10-3 with TRBJ2-1, with no clear D. V was pared by 0 bases and J by 8 bases, with 8 bases between. This CDR3 contains 13 residues. Germline values: CDR1 ENHRY, CDR2 SYGVKD. CDR3 in amino acids: CAISESWVYEQFF. The DNA for the CDR3 is TGTGCCATCAGTGAGTCTTGGGTGTATGAGCAGTTCTTC.

The chain combines TRBV11-2 with TRBJ2-2; a weak D match, TRBD2 (5 bases). In germline, CDR1 is SGHAT, CDR2 FQNNGV. The CDR3 runs 14 residues. V lost 5 bases to trimming and J lost 4 bases, with 11 bases between them. The CDR3 coding sequence is TGTGCCAGCAGCCCTAGCTCGGTCACCGGGGAGCTGTTTTTT. Translation gives CASSPSSVTGELFF.

V is TRBV4-1 and J is TRBJ2-2; perhaps TRBD2 as D (6 bases). CDR3 length: 15 amino acids. Germline CDR1 is MGHRA and CDR2 is YSYEKL. V was trimmed by 4 bases and J by 5 bases, leaving 14 bases between them. CDR3 residues: CASSPRLVVTGELFF. CDR3 DNA sequence: TGCGCCAGCAGCCCCCGACTAGTTGTGACCGGGGAGCTGTTTTTT.